Listed below are T cell receptor beta chains from one sample, sequenced in a study of blood T cell repertoires in COVID-19. Profiling relied on immunoSEQ multiplex PCR, and the TCRdb table lists in-frame clones only, not all of them. Of over 80,000 clones in the sample, 90% were seen once. The sequenced material came from peripheral blood. These receptors were taken from a man aged 55 to 69 with acute or convalescent COVID-19. CDR3s include the opening cysteine and the closing phenylalanine or tryptophan. The D gene is left open where the match is weak. A row's size may be missing; if present it is once, few, many or a size class.

TRBJ2-7,TRBV19,.,few,TGTGCCAGTAGTACTGAGTACAGTAAAACCGCATCCTACGAGCAGTACTTC,CASSTEYSKTASYEQYF
TRBJ2-2,TRBV7-7,TRBD1,.,TGTGCTAGCAGCTTAAGACAGGGGTGGGACACCGGGGAGCTGTTTTTT,CASSLRQGWDTGELFF
TRBJ1-6,TRBV19,.,.,TGTGCCAGTAGTACAGGACAAAGTGACAATTCACCCCTCCACTTT,CASSTGQSDNSPLHF
TRBJ1-5,TRBV2,.,.,TGTGCCAGCAGAACCGACAGGTATGGCAATCAGCCCCAGCATTTT,CASRTDRYGNQPQHF
TRBJ2-1,TRBV28,TRBD1,once,TGTGCCAGCAGACAAGACAGGGGGAACAATGAGCAGTTCTTC,CASRQDRGNNEQFF
TRBJ2-5,TRBV20-1,.,.,TGCAGTGCTAGTCCCCCGGAGGGCCACGGAGAGACCCAGTACTTC,CSASPPEGHGETQYF
TRBJ2-7,TRBV4-2,TRBD2,.,TGTGCCAGCAGCCAACCGGGACTAGCGGATTACCCCTTATTACATCTCGAACCTTACGAGCAGTACTTC,CASSQPGLADYPLLHLEPYEQYF
TRBJ2-3,TRBV6-6,.,.,TGTGCCAGCAGTTACTCGTTAGGAGGTCTACGGGATACGCAGTATTTT,CASSYSLGGLRDTQYF
TRBJ2-7,TRBV27,.,.,TGTGCCAGCAGTTTTTCCCGGGACACCGCCTACGAGCAGTACTTC,CASSFSRDTAYEQYF
TRBJ1-5,TRBV4-3,.,.,TGCGCCAGCAGCCAAGATCGGACTTATAGCAATCAGCCCCAGCATTTT,CASSQDRTYSNQPQHF